Following are 29 T cell receptor beta chains from one sample sequenced in a study of cytomegalovirus exposure and HLA in healthy donors. PCR amplification relied on 60 Vbeta primers (plus 13 Jbeta primers). Repertoires were generated with immunoSEQ multiplex PCR, while TCRdb's copy carries only in-frame clones and drops some. The sample carries about 160,000 clones, roughly 70% recorded once. The sample taken for sequencing was PBMCs. The receptors were gathered from a woman younger than 45 in good health and CMV-seronegative.

The rearrangement uses TRBV9 and TRBJ1-1; D is ambiguous. Germline V gives CDR1 SGDLS, CDR2 YYNGEE. The CDR3 is 16 amino acids. Trimming took 5 bases from V and 4 from J, leaving 21 bases between them. CDR3 coding DNA: TGTGCCAGCAGTCTTTTCTACGGTGGGAGCGGCACTGAAGCTTTCTTT. Amino acid sequence: CASSLFYGGSGTEAFF.

This clone was observed a handful of times. Different DNA sequences within this sample yield the same CDR3. The V and J genes are TRBV18 and TRBJ2-5; TRBD1 matches at 7 bases. The germline gives CDR1 KGHSH, CDR2 LQKENI. J was trimmed by 1 base and V by 6 bases; bases with no gene match: 2. This CDR3 region has 13 residues. CDR3 residues: CASSRDSQETQYF. CDR3 coding DNA: TGTGCCAGCTCTCGGGACAGCCAAGAGACCCAGTACTTC. Variable domain in full (rest from reference TRBV18 and TRBJ2-5): NAGVMQNPRHLVRRRGQEARLRCSPMKGHSHVYWYRQLPEEGLKFMVYLQKENIIDESGMPKERFSAEFPKEGPSILRIQQVVRGDSAAYFCASSRDSQETQYFGPGTRLLVL.

This clone was counted only a few times. The chain uses TRBV19 and TRBJ2-4; 10 positions match TRBD1. In germline, CDR1 is LNHDA, CDR2 SQIVND (reference sequence). The V gene end was trimmed by 6 bases and the J gene end by 15 bases; junction bases not matched to a gene: 17. This CDR3 has 15 amino acids. As DNA, the CDR3 is TGTGCCAGTAGCTCTACCGGGACAGGGGAAACCTGGGGGTACTTC. It encodes CASSSTGTGETWGYF.

The V and J genes are TRBV7-3 and TRBJ2-1; D gene ambiguous. V was trimmed by 5 bases and J by 5 bases, leaving 10 bases between them. This CDR3 spans 13 amino acids. The germline V gene encodes CDR1 SGHTA and CDR2 FQGTGA. CDR3 DNA: TGTGCCAGCAGCACGAACAGAGACAATGAGCAGTTCTTC. Protein product: CASSTNRDNEQFF.

Only a few counts were recorded for this clone. V usage is TRBV18 and J usage is TRBJ2-7; 9 bases are a match to TRBD2. There are 16 residues in the CDR3. The germline V gene has CDR1 KGHSH and CDR2 LQKENI. V lost 0 bases, J lost 1 base, and 4 bases stayed unmatched. CDR3 in amino acids: CASSPPGLARSYEQYF. Here the CDR3 DNA reads TGTGCCAGCTCACCACCAGGACTAGCGCGTTCCTACGAGCAGTACTTC.

The table lists this clone with a few counts. V usage is TRBV10-3 and J usage is TRBJ1-5; D perhaps matches TRBD1 (5 bases). This CDR3 spans 14 amino acids. V dropped 4 bases and J dropped 0 bases, with 7 bases sitting between them. Germline values: CDR1 ENHRY, CDR2 SYGVKD. The CDR3 sequence: CAISGQGSNQPQHF. The DNA of the CDR3 is TGTGCCATCAGTGGGCAGGGTAGCAATCAGCCCCAGCATTTT.

V usage is TRBV7-2 and J usage is TRBJ2-7, with TRBD2 matching 14 bases. V lost 5 bases to trimming and J lost 4 bases; unmatched junction nucleotides: 13. Germline lookup yields CDR1 SGHTA and CDR2 FQGNSA. The CDR3 runs 18 residues. CDR3 nucleotides: TGTGCCAGCAGCCATGACCTGGGACTAGCGGGAGCCGCATACGAGCAGTACTTC. It is translated as CASSHDLGLAGAAYEQYF.

This chain connects TRBV7-2 to TRBJ2-1, with 9 bases lining up with TRBD2. V lost 0 bases, J lost 8 bases, and 11 bases stayed unmatched. The CDR3 consists of 17 residues. Germline CDR1 and CDR2: SGHTA and FQGNSA. CDR3 sequence reads: CASSLARAGGPVYEQFF. CDR3 sequence (DNA): TGTGCCAGCAGCTTAGCGCGGGCGGGGGGGCCCGTATATGAGCAGTTCTTC.

This rearrangement joins TRBV7-3 to TRBJ2-7, with 8 nucleotides matching TRBD2. Germline lookup yields CDR1 SGHTA and CDR2 FQGTGA. Germline trimming cut 2 bases from V and 0 bases from J; bases unmatched to any gene: 3. The CDR3 is 15 amino acids. The CDR3 coding sequence is TGTGCCAGCAGCTTACGGGAGGGGGTCTCCTACGAGCAGTACTTC. The encoded protein is CASSLREGVSYEQYF.

The rearrangement uses TRBV7-2 and TRBJ1-1, with a possible D match to TRBD1 (5 bases). The V end lost 5 bases, the J end lost 1 base, and 17 bases lay between the germline ends. Germline assignment: CDR1 SGHTA and CDR2 FQGNSA. The CDR3 is 16 amino acids. The CDR3 bases are TGTGCCAGCAGCAGGGTTGATGGGGGGAAGAACACTGAAGCTTTCTTT. Its translation: CASSRVDGGKNTEAFF.

This clone has more than one count but fewer than ten. The V gene is TRBV5-6, the J gene TRBJ1-1; TRBD1 matches 12 bases. V gave up 3 bases and J gave up 8 bases; unmatched junction bases: 2. The CDR3 length is 13 residues. Germline CDR1 is SGHDT and CDR2 is YYEEEE. The chain's CDR3 is CASSWDRGLEAFF. The CDR3 DNA reads TGTGCCAGCAGCTGGGACAGGGGGCTAGAAGCTTTCTTT.

The chain uses TRBV7-6 and TRBJ2-2; 10 bases line up with TRBD2. The CDR3 loop spans 17 amino acids. Germline lookup yields CDR1 SGHVS and CDR2 FNYEAQ. Losses at the gene ends were 4 bases for V and 3 bases for J; bases not matched to a gene: 8. The CDR3 bases are TGTGCCAGCAGCTCACTTATAGCGGGGGGCCACACCGGGGAGCTGTTTTTT. Its translation: CASSSLIAGGHTGELFF.

This clone was seen more than once but under ten times. The sample holds other DNA sequences that translate to the same CDR3. This chain connects TRBV7-6 to TRBJ2-2, with D possibly matching TRBD1 (5 bases). There are 16 residues in the CDR3. V lost 1 base and J 4 bases, leaving 13 bases between the germline ends. CDR1 SGHVS and CDR2 FNYEAQ come from the germline V gene. For the CDR3, the DNA is TGTGCCAGCAGCTTAGTACCAGGGTTGGGCACCGGGGAGCTGTTTTTT. Encoded protein: CASSLVPGLGTGELFF.

This chain joins TRBV2 and TRBJ2-3; D unresolved. V shed 4 bases and J shed 2 bases, with 4 bases lying between them. Germline V CDR1 and CDR2: SNHLY, FYNNEI. This CDR3 region has 12 residues. The CDR3 coding sequence is TGTGCCAGCAGTGCCTCCACAGATACGCAGTATTTT. Its protein product is CASSASTDTQYF.

This chain joins TRBV9 and TRBJ2-7; TRBD2 matches at 8 bases. Germline CDR1 is SGDLS and CDR2 is YYNGEE. The CDR3 contains 18 residues. V lost 4 bases and J lost 2; bases outside the gene matches: 17. The CDR3 protein is CASSFGGAGGSGAYEQYF. CDR3 coding DNA: TGTGCCAGCAGCTTCGGTGGGGCGGGGGGCTCGGGAGCCTACGAGCAGTACTTC.

This clone was observed a single time. The chain uses TRBV19 and TRBJ1-4; D is perhaps TRBD1 (5 bases). Germline CDR1 LNHDA, CDR2 SQIVND (reference sequence). The V end lost 8 bases, the J end lost 3 bases, and 13 bases lay between the germline ends. The CDR3 is made up of 14 amino acids. The CDR3 spells CASSDSGANEKLFF. The CDR3 nucleotides read TGTGCCAGTTCCGACAGTGGGGCTAATGAAAAACTGTTTTTT.

The CDR3 bases are TGTGCCAGCATCCTCACAGGGGGCTCAGGTCAGCCCCAGCATTTT. It yields the protein CASILTGGSGQPQHF. The chain links TRBV28 to TRBJ1-5; 9 bases line up with TRBD1. CDR3 length equals 15 residues. Germline V gene sequence: CDR1 MDHEN, CDR2 SYDVKM. Unmatched junction bases numbered 10, after V lost 7 bases and J lost 6 bases.

V and J are TRBV6-1 and TRBJ1-4, with no clear D. This CDR3 contains 14 residues. Germline CDR1 is MNHNS and CDR2 is SASEGT. V was pared by 6 bases and J by 4 bases, with 12 bases between. The CDR3 DNA sequence: TGTGCCAGCAGCCACACCCTGAATAATGAAAAACTGTTTTTT. Translating it yields CASSHTLNNEKLFF.

The chain has TRBV9 and TRBJ2-3, with a possible D match to TRBD2 (6 bases). Trimming removed 3 bases at V and 4 bases at J, with 12 bases between. The CDR3 spans 14 residues. CDR1 is SGDLS and CDR2 is YYNGEE in the germline V gene. The CDR3 loop is CASSAGPGADTQYF. The CDR3 nucleotides read TGTGCCAGCAGCGCGGGTCCGGGGGCAGATACGCAGTATTTT. Full variable domain (rest looked up from reference TRBV9 and TRBJ2-3): DSGVTQTPKHLITATGQRVTLRCSPRSGDLSVYWYQQSLDQGLQFLIQYYNGEERAKGNILERFSAQQFPDLHSELNLSSLELGDSALYFCASSAGPGADTQYFGPGTRLTVL.

The chain joins TRBV2 to TRBJ1-2; 7 positions match TRBD1. Germline CDR1 is SNHLY and CDR2 is FYNNEI. The CDR3 consists of 13 residues. The V segment lost 7 bases and the J segment 4 bases; nucleotides outside the gene matches: 6. CDR3 DNA: TGTGCCAGCAATCAAGCAGGGGGCTATGGCTACACCTTC. Its protein is CASNQAGGYGYTF.

The V and J genes are TRBV7-3 and TRBJ2-5; D might be TRBD1 (6 bases). Trimming shortened V by 0 bases and J by 5 bases, and 10 bases separated the two germline ends. Germline CDR1 SGHTA, CDR2 FQGTGA. The CDR3 spans 14 residues. CDR3 sequence (DNA): TGTGCCAGCAGCTTAACTGGGGGCGACGAGACCCAGTACTTC. Translated, it gives CASSLTGGDETQYF.

This clone was seen only a few times. This chain links TRBV7-2 with TRBJ2-7, with 8 bases fitting TRBD1. The CDR3 runs 15 residues. V lost 6 bases to trimming and J lost 1 base; unmatched junction nucleotides: 8. The germline CDR1 and CDR2 sequences are SGHTA and FQGNSA. The CDR3 loop reads CASSEDRARSYEQYF. CDR3 in DNA: TGTGCCAGCAGTGAGGACAGGGCCCGATCCTACGAGCAGTACTTC.

This chain connects TRBV27 to TRBJ2-7; the D is unclear. Germline CDR1 reads MNHEY; CDR2 reads SMNVEV (reference sequence). There are 14 residues in the CDR3. The V and J ends lost 6 bases and 0 bases respectively, with 12 bases between them. CDR3 nucleotides: TGTGCCAGCAGCCCCAGTTCTCACTCCTACGAGCAGTACTTC. Translating gives CASSPSSHSYEQYF.

The rearrangement links TRBV29-1 to TRBJ2-5; D might be TRBD1 (6 bases). The J call is uncertain, as TRBJ2-7 better fits the DNA end. The CDR3 contains 11 residues. The germline V gene has CDR1 SQVTM and CDR2 ANQGSEA. CDR3 protein: CSGRTDYEQYF. Here the CDR3 DNA reads TGCAGCGGACGGACAGACTACGAGCAGTACTTC.

This clone has just one count. The V call is TRBV5-6, the J call TRBJ1-2; TRBD1 matches 11 bases. The CDR3 spans 14 residues. V shed 4 bases and J 7 bases; nucleotides not matched to a gene: 6. CDR1 and CDR2 (germline): SGHDT, YYEEEE. DNA for the CDR3: TGTGCCAGCAGCCACGGACAGGGGGCGCTTGGCTACACCTTC. It translates to CASSHGQGALGYTF.

The chain employs TRBV27 and TRBJ2-2; maybe TRBD2 (5 bases). V dropped 3 bases and J dropped 1 base, with 6 bases sitting between them. Germline V lookup: CDR1 MNHEY, CDR2 SMNVEV (reference sequence). The CDR3 runs 14 residues. This CDR3 reads CASSFGGNTGELFF. CDR3 nucleotides: TGTGCCAGCAGTTTCGGAGGGAACACCGGGGAGCTGTTTTTT.

This clone was counted only a few times. This chain uses TRBV4-2 with TRBJ2-5; 11 nucleotides agree with TRBD2. The CDR3 is made up of 15 amino acids. CDR1 and CDR2 (germline): LGHNA, YNFKEQ. Germline trimming cut 6 bases from V and 5 bases from J; bases unmatched to any gene: 8. CDR3 loop: CASSRTSGQVETQYF. CDR3 nucleotides: TGTGCCAGCAGTCGGACTAGCGGGCAGGTTGAGACCCAGTACTTC.

The chain carries TRBV15 and TRBJ1-2; a weak D match, TRBD1 (6 bases). The V gene lost 3 bases and the J gene lost 5 bases, with 16 bases spanning the gap. The CDR3 contains 15 residues. Germline loops: CDR1 LNHNV, CDR2 YYDKDF (reference sequence). The CDR3 reads CATSRVSGGHYGYTF. In DNA form, the CDR3 reads TGTGCCACCAGCAGGGTCAGTGGGGGACATTATGGCTACACCTTC.

V is TRBV28 and J is TRBJ2-7; weak D call: TRBD2 (5 bases). Germline CDR1 is MDHEN and CDR2 is SYDVKM. The CDR3 covers 13 residues. The V and J ends lost 7 bases and 7 bases respectively, with 17 bases between them. CDR3 loop: CASIGSARREQYF. For the CDR3, the DNA is TGTGCCAGCATTGGTAGCGCCAGGAGGGAGCAGTACTTC.